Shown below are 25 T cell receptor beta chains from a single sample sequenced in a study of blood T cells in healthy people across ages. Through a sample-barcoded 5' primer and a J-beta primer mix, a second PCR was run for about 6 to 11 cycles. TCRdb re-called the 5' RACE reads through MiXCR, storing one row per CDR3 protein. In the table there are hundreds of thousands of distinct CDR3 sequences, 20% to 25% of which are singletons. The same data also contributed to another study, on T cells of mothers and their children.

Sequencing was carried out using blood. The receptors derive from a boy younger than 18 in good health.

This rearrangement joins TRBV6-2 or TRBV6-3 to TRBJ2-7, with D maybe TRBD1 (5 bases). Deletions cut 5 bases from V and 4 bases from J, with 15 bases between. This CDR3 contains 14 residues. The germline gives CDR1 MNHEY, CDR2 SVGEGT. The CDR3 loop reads CASSTRKGLYEQYF. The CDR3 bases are TGTGCCAGCAGTACTCGTAAGGGGTTATACGAGCAGTACTTC.

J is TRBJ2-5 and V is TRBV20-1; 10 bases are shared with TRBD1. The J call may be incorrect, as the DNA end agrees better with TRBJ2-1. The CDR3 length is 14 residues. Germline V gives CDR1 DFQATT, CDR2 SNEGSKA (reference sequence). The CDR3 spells CSASPGTGVNEQFF. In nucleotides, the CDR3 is TGCAGTGCTAGCCCCGGGACAGGGGTGAATGAGCAGTTCTTC.

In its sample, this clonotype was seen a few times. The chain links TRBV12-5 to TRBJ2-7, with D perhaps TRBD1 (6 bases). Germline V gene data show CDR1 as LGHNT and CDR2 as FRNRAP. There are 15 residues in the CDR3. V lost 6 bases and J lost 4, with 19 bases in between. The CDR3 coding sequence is TGTGCTAGTGGATACAGGGAACCGGGCCTATACGAGCAGTACTTC. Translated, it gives CASGYREPGLYEQYF.

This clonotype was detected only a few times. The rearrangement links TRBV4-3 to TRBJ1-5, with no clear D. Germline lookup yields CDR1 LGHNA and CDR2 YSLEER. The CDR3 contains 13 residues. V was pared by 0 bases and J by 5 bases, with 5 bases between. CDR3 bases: TGCGCCAGCAGCCAAGATTCTTATCAGCCCCAGCATTTT. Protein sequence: CASSQDSYQPQHF.

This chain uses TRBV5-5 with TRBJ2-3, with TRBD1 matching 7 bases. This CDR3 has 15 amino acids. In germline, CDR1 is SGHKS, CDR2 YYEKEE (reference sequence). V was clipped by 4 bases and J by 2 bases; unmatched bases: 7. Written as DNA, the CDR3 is TGTGCCAGCAGCGCAACAGGGGTCAACACAGATACGCAGTATTTT. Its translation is CASSATGVNTDTQYF. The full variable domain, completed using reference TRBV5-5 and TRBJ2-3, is DAGVTQSPTHLIKTRGQQVTLRCSPISGHKSVSWYQQVLGQGPQFIFQYYEKEERGRGNFPDRFSARQFPNYSSELNVNALLLGDSALYLCASSATGVNTDTQYFGPGTRLTVL.

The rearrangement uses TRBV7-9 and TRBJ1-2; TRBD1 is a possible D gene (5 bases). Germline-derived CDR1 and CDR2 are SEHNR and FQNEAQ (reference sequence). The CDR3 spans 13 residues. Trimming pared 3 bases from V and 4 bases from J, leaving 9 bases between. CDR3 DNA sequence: TGTGCCAGCAGCTTCACGGACACCTATGGCTACACCTTC. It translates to CASSFTDTYGYTF.

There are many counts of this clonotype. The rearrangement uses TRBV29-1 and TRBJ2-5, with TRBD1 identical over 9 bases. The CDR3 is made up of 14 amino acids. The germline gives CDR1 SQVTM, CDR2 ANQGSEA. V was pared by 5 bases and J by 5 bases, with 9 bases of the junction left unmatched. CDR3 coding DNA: TGCAGCGTTTCGAACGGGACAGGGTCCGAGACCCAGTACTTC. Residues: CSVSNGTGSETQYF.

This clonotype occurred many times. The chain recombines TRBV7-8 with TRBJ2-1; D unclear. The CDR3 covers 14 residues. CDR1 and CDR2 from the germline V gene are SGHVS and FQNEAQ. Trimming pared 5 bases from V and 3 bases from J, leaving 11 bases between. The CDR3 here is CASSAPGLYNEQFF. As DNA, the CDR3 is TGTGCCAGCAGCGCCCCCGGCCTCTACAATGAGCAGTTCTTC.

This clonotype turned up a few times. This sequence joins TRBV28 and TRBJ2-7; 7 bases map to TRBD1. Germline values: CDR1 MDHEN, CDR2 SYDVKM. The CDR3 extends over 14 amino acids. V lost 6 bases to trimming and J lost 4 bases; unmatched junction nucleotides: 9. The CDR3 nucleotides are TGTGCCAGCAGAGCCGGGACAGCTTCATACGAGCAGTACTTC. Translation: CASRAGTASYEQYF. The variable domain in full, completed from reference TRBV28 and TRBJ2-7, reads DVKVTQSSRYLVKRTGEKVFLECVQDMDHENMFWYRQDPGLGLRLIYFSYDVKMKEKGDIPEGYSVSREKKERFSLILESASTNQTSMYLCASRAGTASYEQYFGPGTRLTVT.

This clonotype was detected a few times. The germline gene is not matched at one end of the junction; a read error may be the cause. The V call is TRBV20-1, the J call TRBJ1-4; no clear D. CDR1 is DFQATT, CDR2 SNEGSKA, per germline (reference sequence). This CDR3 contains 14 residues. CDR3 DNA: TGTAGTGCTAAACCCCCGTCCGGCGATGAAAAACTGTTTTTT. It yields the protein CSAKPPSGDEKLFF.

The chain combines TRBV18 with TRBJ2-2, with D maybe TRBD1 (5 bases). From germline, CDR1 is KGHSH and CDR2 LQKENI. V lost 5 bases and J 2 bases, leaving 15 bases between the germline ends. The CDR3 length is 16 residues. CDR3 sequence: CASSVQWGPNTGELFF. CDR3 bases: TGTGCCAGCTCAGTACAGTGGGGCCCTAACACCGGGGAGCTGTTTTTT.

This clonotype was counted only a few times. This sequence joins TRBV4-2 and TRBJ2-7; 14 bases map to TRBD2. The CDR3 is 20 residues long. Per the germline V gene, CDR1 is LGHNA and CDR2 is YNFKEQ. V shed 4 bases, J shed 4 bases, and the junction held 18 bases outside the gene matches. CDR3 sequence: CASSPGTSGGPRRGRYEQYF. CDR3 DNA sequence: TGTGCCAGCAGCCCGGGGACTAGCGGGGGCCCGCGAAGGGGTAGGTACGAGCAGTACTTC.

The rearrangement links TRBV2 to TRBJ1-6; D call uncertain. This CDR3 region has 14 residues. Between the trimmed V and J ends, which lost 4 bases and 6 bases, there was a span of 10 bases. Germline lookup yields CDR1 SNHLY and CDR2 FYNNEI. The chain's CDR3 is CASSGSRSNSPLHF. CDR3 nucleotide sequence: TGTGCCAGCAGTGGGTCCCGCTCTAATTCACCCCTCCACTTT.

The CDR3 DNA follows: TGTGCCAGCAGTGAAACTTACCGTCAGCCCCAGCATTTT. Translated: CASSETYRQPQHF. This chain joins TRBV2 and TRBJ1-5; no definite D call. From germline, CDR1 is SNHLY and CDR2 FYNNEI. V shed 2 bases and J shed 6 bases, with 8 bases lying between them. This CDR3 comprises 13 residues.

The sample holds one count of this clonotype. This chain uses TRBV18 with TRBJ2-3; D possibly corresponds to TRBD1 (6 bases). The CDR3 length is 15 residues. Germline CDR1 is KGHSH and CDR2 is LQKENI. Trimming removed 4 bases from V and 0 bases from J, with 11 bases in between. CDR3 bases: TGTGCCAGCTCACAATCGCAGGGGAGCACAGATACGCAGTATTTT. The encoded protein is CASSQSQGSTDTQYF.

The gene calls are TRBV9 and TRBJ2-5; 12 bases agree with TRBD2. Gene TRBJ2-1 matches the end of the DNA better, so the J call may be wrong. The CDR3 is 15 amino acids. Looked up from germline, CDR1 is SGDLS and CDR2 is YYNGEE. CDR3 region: CASGPTSGRNNEQFF. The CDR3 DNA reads TGTGCCAGCGGACCCACTAGCGGGAGGAACAATGAGCAGTTCTTC.

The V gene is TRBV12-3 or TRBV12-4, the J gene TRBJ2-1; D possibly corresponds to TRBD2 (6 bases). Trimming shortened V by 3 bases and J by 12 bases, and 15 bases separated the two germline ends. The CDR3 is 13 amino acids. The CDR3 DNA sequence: TGTGCCAGCAGTTTGGGAGGCGTCGGGGGGCAGTTCTTC. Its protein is CASSLGGVGGQFF.

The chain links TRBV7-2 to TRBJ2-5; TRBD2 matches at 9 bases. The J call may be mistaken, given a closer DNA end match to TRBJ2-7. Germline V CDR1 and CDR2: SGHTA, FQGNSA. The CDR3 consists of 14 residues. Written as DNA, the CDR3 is TGTGCCAGCAGCTTGAATAGCGGGAGAGACGAGCAGTACTTC. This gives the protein CASSLNSGRDEQYF.

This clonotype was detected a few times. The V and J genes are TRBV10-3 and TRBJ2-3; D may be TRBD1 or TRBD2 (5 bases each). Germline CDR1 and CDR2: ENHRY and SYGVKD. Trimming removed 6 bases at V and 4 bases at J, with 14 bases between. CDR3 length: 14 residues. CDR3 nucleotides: TGTGCCATCAGGGGACCGGCGGACGCAGATACGCAGTATTTT. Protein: CAIRGPADADTQYF.

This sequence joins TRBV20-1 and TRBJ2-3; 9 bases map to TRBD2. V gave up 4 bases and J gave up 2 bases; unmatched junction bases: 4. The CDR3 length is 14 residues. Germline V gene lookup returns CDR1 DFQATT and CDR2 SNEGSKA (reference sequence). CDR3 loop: CSANSGGITDTQYF. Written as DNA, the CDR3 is TGCAGTGCTAATAGCGGGGGAATCACAGATACGCAGTATTTT.

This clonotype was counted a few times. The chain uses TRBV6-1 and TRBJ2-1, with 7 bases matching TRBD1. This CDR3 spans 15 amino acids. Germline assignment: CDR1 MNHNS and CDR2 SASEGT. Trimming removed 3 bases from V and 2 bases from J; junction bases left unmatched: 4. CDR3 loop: CASSDMTGPYNEQFF. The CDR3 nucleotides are TGTGCCAGCAGTGATATGACAGGGCCCTACAATGAGCAGTTCTTC.

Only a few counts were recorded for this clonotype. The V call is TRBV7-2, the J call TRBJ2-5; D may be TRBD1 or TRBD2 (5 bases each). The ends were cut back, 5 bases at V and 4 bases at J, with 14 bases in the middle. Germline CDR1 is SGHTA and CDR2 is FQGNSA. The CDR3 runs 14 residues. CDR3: CASSDRGTVETQYF. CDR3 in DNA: TGTGCCAGCAGCGACCGAGGGACGGTAGAGACCCAGTACTTC.

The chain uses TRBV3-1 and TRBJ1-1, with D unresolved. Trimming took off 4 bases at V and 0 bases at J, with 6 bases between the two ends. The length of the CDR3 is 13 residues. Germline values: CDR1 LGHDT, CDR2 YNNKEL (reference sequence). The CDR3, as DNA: TGTGCCAGCAGCCGGGCGGTGAACACTGAAGCTTTCTTT. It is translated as CASSRAVNTEAFF.

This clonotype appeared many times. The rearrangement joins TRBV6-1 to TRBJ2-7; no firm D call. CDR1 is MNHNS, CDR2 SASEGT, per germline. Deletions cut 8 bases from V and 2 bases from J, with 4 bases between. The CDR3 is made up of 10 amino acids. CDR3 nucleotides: TGTGCCAGCTCAACCTACGAGCAGTACTTC. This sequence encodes CASSTYEQYF.

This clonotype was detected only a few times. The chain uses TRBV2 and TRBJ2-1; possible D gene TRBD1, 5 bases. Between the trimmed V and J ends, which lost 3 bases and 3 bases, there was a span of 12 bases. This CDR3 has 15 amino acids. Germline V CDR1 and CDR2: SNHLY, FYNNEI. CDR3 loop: CASSDATVNYNEQFF. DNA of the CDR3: TGTGCCAGCAGTGATGCGACAGTAAACTACAATGAGCAGTTCTTC.